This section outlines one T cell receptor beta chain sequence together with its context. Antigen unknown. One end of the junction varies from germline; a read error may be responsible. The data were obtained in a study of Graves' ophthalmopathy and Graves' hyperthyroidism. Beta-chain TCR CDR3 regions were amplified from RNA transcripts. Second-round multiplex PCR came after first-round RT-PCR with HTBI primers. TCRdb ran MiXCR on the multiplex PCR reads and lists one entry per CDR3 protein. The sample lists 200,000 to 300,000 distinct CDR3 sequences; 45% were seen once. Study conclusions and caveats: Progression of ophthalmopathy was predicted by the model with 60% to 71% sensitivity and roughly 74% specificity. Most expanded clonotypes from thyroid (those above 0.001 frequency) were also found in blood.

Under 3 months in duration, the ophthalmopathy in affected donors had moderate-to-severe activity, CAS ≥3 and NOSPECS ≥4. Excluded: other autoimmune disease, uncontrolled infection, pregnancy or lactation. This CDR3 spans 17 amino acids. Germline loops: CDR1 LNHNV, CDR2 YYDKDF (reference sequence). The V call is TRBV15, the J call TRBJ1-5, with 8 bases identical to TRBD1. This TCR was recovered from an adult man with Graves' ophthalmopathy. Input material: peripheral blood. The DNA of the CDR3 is TGTGCCACCAGCATGGACAGGGTAAGGGCGAGCAATCAGTCCCAGCATTTT. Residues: CATSMDRVRASNQSQHF. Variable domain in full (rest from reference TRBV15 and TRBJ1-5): DAMVIQNPRYQVTQFGKPVTLSCSQTLNHNVMYWYQQKSSQAPKLLFHYYDKDFNNEADTPDNFQSRRPNTSFCFLDIRSPGLGDTAMYLCATSMDRVRASNQSQHFGDGTRLSIL.